This TCR beta chain was identified in a study of T cell responses to AZD1222 COVID-19 vaccine (dated by TCRdb to about 2021). About the investigation overall: AZD1222 recipients with second doses at about 4 weeks or about 12 weeks were pooled, because spike-specific TCR depth and breadth did not differ between schedules. A total of approximately 250 trial participants underwent TCR sequencing, of whom approximately 200 had received two doses of AZD1222 and about 26 had received two doses of the MenACWY control vaccine. Trial participants were enrolled by age into 18-55, 56-69 and 70-plus year subgroups, with roughly 150, 30 and 60 TCR-sequenced participants respectively.

Here is what the overall study found, with its caveats: Conclusions about previously exposed vaccinees are limited because only five to seven AZD1222 recipients were SARS-CoV-2 seropositive at baseline. Because no day 14 peak-response samples were available, repertoires were characterized only after the peak T cell response. Epitopes outside the regions mutated in the B.1.351 and B.1.1.7 variants were reportedly recognized by nearly half of the unique spike-specific TCRs. The 56-69-year group was small, and its depth increase did not reach significance, likely because of low power. CD4 TCRs associated with the vaccine covered the entire spike protein, and the dominant responses were in regions 160-218 and 743-854. Participants were mostly white British, with more females than males. The authors suggested clonal diversity may have been underestimated. After two AZD1222 doses, spike-specific TCR breadth and depth were significantly higher than at day 0 and than in MenACWY recipients.

Concerning this clone itself: Its target antigen remains unknown. Base qualities were left out, and no much larger clone turns up one base away.

This sample's time point label indicates: baseline before first vaccination. Samples from vaccinated people were obtained from the UK trials COV001 and COV002, which included a single-blind randomized controlled phase 2/3 trial of AZD1222 (ChAdOx1 nCoV-19) in healthy adults. For TCRbeta chain sequencing, PBMC samples were collected from trial participants at day 0 and at day 28 after the second dose. The CDR3 regions of human TCRbeta chains were subjected to immunosequencing. Per the source publication's procedure: Repertoire TCRs were checked for matches against a reference library of SARS-CoV-2-specific TCRs that had been generated using the MIRA antigen-specificity platform. Breadth was defined as the fraction of unique TCRs that were SARS-CoV-2-associated, and depth was defined as the fraction of total T cells that were SARS-CoV-2-associated. Each spike-specific TCR was assigned to its reactive spike region and to a CD4 or CD8 class using the MIRA data. Log10-transformed breadth and depth values were compared by one-way ANOVA with Sidak's multiple comparisons tests. The table was pulled from immuneACCESS by TCRdb, which kept in-frame rearrangements only. Such tables lose some clones; where checked, under half of the loss comes from unresolved V genes, and the rest has no known cause. V and J calls and clone size come straight from that table; D and trimming were deduced from the DNA. For this sample the table gives roughly 120,000 clones, of which roughly 91% were detected only once. The ten largest make up roughly 1.1% of the sample.

The germline V gene yields LGHNA for CDR1 and YNFKEQ for CDR2. For this chain, trimming is 2 bases at the V end and 0 bases at the J end, and the number of junction bases without a gene match is 7. The CDR3 runs 18 amino acids, cysteine and phenylalanine included. Solely the CDR3 DNA is kept, with 54 bases framed from the first base. The V and J genes are TRBV4-2 and TRBJ2-7; TRBD2 aligns with 13 central bases. This clonotype was sampled from an adult in good health. The sequencing used peripheral blood, collected on day 0 of AZD1222 vaccination. The DNA is TGTGCCAGCAGCCAATTGACTAGCGGGGGGATGAGCTCCTACGAGCAGTACTTC. This codes for CASSQLTSGGMSSYEQYF.